This TCR beta chain was retrieved from a study of cytomegalovirus exposure and HLA in healthy donors. The study's findings and limits: Presence/absence analyses treated sequencing depth as roughly uniform across donors. A few chains tied to CMV proved CMV antigen-specific in vitro. It was shown in a later analysis that HLA-associated TCR beta chains were more clonally expanded than other, equally common chains.

The CDR3 has 14 residues. CDR1 SGHVS and CDR2 FNYEAQ come from the germline V gene. Deletions cut 2 bases from V and 0 bases from J, with 7 bases between. Amplification used 60 Vbeta primers and 13 Jbeta primers. The data were produced by immunoSEQ multiplex PCR, yet TCRdb's version contains in-frame clones alone and is incomplete. The table records 170,000 or so clones, 78% of them present only once. Note on this clone: What it binds is not known.

The sequence derives from a woman between 45 and 65 years old in good health and CMV-seropositive. The sample taken for sequencing was PBMCs. The genes are TRBV7-6 and TRBJ1-1, with unresolved D. The CDR3 nucleotides read TGTGCCAGCAGCTTAAATACAGTGAACACTGAAGCTTTCTTT. Protein sequence: CASSLNTVNTEAFF.